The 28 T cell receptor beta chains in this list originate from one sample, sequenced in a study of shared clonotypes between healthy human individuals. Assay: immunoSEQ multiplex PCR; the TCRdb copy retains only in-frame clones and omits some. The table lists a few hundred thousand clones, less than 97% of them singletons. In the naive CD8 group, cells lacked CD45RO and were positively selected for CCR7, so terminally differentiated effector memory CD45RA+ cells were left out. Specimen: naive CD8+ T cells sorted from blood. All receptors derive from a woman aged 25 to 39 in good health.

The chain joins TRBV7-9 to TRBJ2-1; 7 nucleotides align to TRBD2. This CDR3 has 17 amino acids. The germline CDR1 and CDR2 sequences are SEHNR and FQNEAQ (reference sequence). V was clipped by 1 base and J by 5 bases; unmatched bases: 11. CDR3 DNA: TGTGCCAGCAGCTTAGTTAATAGGGCAGGGAGGGACAATGAGCAGTTCTTC. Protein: CASSLVNRAGRDNEQFF.

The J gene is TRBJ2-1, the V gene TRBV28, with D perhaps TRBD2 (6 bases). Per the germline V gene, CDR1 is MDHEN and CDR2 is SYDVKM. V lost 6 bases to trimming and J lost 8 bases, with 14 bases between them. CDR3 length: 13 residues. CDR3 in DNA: TGTGCCAGCAGCCACCGGGGAGGCGATGAGCAGTTCTTC. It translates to CASSHRGGDEQFF.

The CDR3 spells CSVEDRGLKQYF. CDR3 nucleotide sequence: TGCAGCGTTGAAGACAGGGGGCTCAAGCAGTACTTC. The chain recombines TRBV29-1 with TRBJ2-7; 8 positions match TRBD1. The CDR3 is 12 amino acids. Germline V gene data show CDR1 as SQVTM and CDR2 as ANQGSEA. J was trimmed by 8 bases and V by 0 bases; bases with no gene match: 3.

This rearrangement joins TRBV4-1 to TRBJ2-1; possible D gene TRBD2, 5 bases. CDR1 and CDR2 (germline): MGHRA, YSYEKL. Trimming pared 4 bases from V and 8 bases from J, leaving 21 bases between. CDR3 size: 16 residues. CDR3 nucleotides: TGCGCCAGCAGCCCTCGAGGACTCTCAGTTCGAGATGAGCAGTTCTTC. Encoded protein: CASSPRGLSVRDEQFF.

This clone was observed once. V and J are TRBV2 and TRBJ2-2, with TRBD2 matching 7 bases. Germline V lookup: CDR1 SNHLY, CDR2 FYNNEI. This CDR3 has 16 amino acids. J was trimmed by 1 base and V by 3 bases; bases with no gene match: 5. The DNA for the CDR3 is TGTGCCAGCAGTGACGTATCTAGCGGGAACACCGGGGAGCTGTTTTTT. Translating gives CASSDVSSGNTGELFF.

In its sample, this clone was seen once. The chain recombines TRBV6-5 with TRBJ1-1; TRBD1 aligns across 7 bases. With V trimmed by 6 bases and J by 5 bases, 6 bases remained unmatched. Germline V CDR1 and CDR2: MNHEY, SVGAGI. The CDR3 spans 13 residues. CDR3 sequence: CASSTDRNTEAFF. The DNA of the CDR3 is TGTGCCAGCAGCACGGACAGGAATACTGAAGCTTTCTTT.

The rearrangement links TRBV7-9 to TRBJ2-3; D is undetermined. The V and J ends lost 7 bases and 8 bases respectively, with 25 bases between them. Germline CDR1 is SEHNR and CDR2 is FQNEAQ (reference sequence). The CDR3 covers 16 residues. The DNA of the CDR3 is TGTGCCAGCAACCCTCTGCCCCCCATGGAGCCTAGTACGCAGTATTTT. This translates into CASNPLPPMEPSTQYF.

This chain's CDR3 is CASSLSALSSYNEQFF. CDR3 nucleotides: TGCGCCAGCAGCCTTTCCGCACTTAGCTCCTACAATGAGCAGTTCTTC. The J gene is TRBJ2-1, the V gene TRBV4-1; no clear D. Trimming stripped 4 bases from V and 0 bases from J, with 13 bases between. Germline V lookup: CDR1 MGHRA, CDR2 YSYEKL. CDR3 length: 16 residues.

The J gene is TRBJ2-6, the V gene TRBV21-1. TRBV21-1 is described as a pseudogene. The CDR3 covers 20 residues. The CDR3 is CASSMLPVTGRHSGANVLTF. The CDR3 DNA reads TGTGCCAGCAGCATGTTGCCCGTCACCGGGCGCCACTCTGGGGCCAACGTCCTGACTTTC.

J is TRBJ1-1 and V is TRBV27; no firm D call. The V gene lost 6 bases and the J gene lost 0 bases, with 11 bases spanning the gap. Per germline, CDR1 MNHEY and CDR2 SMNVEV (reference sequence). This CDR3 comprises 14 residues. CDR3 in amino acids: CASSRTYMNTEAFF. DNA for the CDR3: TGTGCCAGCAGCCGAACATACATGAACACTGAAGCTTTCTTT.

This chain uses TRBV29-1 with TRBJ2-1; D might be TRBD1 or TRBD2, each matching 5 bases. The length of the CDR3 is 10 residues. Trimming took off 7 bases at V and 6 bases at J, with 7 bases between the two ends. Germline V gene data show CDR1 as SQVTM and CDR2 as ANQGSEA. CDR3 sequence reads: CSGGSNEQFF. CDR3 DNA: TGCAGCGGGGGGAGCAATGAGCAGTTCTTC.

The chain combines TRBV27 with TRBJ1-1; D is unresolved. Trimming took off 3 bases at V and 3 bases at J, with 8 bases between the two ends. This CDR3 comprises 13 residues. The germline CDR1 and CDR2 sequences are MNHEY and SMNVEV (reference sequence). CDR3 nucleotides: TGTGCCAGCAGTTTTTCGGAGTACACTGAAGCTTTCTTT. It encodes CASSFSEYTEAFF.

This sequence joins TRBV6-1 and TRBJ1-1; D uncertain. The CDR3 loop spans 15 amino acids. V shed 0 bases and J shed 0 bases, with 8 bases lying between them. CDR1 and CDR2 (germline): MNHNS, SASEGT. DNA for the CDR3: TGTGCCAGCAGTGAAGCATGGAGTTTGAACACTGAAGCTTTCTTT. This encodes CASSEAWSLNTEAFF.

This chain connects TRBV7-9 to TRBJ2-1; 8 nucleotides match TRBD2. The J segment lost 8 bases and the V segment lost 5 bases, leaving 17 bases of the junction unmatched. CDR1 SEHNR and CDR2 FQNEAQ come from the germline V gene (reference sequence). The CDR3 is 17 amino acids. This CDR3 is CASSRRLGTRNADEQFF. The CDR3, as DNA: TGTGCCAGCAGCCGGCGACTTGGGACTAGAAACGCCGATGAGCAGTTCTTC.

Here the CDR3 DNA reads TGTGCCAGCAGCCCATCCGCGCAATGGCAACACCAGGGACGGACCGGAAACACCATATATTTT. It encodes CASSPSAQWQHQGRTGNTIYF. This chain joins TRBV7-8 and TRBJ1-3; D possibly corresponds to TRBD1 (5 bases). The CDR3 has 21 residues. V dropped 5 bases and J dropped 4 bases, with 33 bases sitting between them. In germline, CDR1 is SGHVS, CDR2 FQNEAQ.

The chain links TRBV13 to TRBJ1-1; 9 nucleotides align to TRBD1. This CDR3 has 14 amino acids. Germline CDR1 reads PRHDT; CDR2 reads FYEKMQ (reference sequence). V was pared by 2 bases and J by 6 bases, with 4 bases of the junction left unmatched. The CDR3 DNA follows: TGTGCCAGCAGCTTAAGGGACAGGGTCGCTGAAGCTTTCTTT. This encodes CASSLRDRVAEAFF. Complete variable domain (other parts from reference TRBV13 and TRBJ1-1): AAGVIQSPRHLIKEKRETATLKCYPIPRHDTVYWYQQGPGQDPQFLISFYEKMQSDKGSIPDRFSAQQFSDYHSELNMSSLELGDSALYFCASSLRDRVAEAFFGQGTRLTVV.

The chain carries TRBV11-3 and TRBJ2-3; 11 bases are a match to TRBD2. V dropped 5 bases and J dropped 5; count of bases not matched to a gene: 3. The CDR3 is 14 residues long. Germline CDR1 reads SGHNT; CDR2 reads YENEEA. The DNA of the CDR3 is TGTGCCAGCAGCCATGGACTAGCGGGAGATACGCAGTATTTT. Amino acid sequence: CASSHGLAGDTQYF.

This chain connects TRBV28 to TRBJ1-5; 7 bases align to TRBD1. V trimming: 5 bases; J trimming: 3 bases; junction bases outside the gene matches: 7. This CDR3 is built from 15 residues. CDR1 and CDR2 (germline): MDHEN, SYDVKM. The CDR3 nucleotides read TGTGCCAGCAGTCCTCCGGGACAGTTCAATCAGCCCCAGCATTTT. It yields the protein CASSPPGQFNQPQHF.

The CDR3 sequence is CASSLYRGTIDNEQFF. The DNA for the CDR3 is TGTGCCAGCAGTCTTTATCGGGGGACTATCGACAATGAGCAGTTCTTC. The V and J genes are TRBV7-8 and TRBJ2-1; 7 bases align to TRBD2. This CDR3 comprises 16 residues. J gave up 5 bases and V 6 bases, and 13 bases lay outside the gene matches. The germline CDR1 and CDR2 sequences are SGHVS and FQNEAQ. The full variable domain, its missing parts supplied by reference TRBV7-8 and TRBJ2-1, is GAGVSQSPRYKVAKRGQDVALRCDPISGHVSLFWYQQALGQGPEFLTYFQNEAQLDKSGLPSDRFFAERPEGSVSTLKIQRTQQEDSAVYLCASSLYRGTIDNEQFFGPGTRLTVL.

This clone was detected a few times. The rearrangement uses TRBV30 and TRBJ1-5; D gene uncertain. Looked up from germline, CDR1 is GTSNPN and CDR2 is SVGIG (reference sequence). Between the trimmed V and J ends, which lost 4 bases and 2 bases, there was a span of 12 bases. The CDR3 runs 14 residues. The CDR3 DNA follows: TGTGCCTGGATGTCCAATGGAGGCAATCAGCCCCAGCATTTT. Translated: CAWMSNGGNQPQHF.

The CDR3 sequence is CASRPRGGVHEQYF. CDR3 coding DNA: TGTGCCAGCCGACCGCGGGGGGGAGTACACGAGCAGTACTTC. The V and J genes are TRBV6-6 and TRBJ2-7; 9 positions agree with TRBD2. V trimming: 8 bases; J trimming: 5 bases; junction bases outside the gene matches: 10. This CDR3 spans 14 amino acids. Germline CDR1 is MNHNY and CDR2 is SVGAGI (reference sequence).

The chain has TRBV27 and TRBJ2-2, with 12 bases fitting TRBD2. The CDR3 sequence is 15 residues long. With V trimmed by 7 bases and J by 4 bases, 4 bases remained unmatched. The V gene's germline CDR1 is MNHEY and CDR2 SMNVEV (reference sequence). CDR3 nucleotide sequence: TGTGCCAGCACCCCGGGACTAGCGGGCACCGGGGAGCTGTTTTTT. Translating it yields CASTPGLAGTGELFF.

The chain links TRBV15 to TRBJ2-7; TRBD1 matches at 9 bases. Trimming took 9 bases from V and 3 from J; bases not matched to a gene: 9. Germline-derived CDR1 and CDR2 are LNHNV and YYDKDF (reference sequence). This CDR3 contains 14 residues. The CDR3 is CATTGGQGYYEQYF. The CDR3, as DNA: TGTGCCACTACGGGGGGACAGGGATACTACGAGCAGTACTTC.

The CDR3 here is CASSLTLTGLHNEQFF. The CDR3 DNA reads as TGTGCCAGCAGCTTAACGTTAACGGGGTTACACAATGAGCAGTTCTTC. The chain has TRBV7-3 and TRBJ2-1, with D perhaps TRBD2 (5 bases). CDR3 length equals 16 residues. Per the germline V gene, CDR1 is SGHTA and CDR2 is FQGTGA. Trimming left V 0 bases short and J 5 bases short, with 14 bases between.

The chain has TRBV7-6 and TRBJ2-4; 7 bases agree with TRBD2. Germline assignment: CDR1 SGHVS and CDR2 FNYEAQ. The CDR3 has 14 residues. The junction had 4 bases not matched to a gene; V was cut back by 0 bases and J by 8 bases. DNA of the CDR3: TGTGCCAGCAGCTTAGCGGGGGGAGGGGACATTCAGTACTTC. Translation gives CASSLAGGGDIQYF.

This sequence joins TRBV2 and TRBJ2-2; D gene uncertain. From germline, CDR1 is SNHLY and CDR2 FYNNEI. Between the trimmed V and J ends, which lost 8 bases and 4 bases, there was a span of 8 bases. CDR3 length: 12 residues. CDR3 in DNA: TGTGCCAGCGCTAAGGGCACCGGGGAGCTGTTTTTT. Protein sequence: CASAKGTGELFF.

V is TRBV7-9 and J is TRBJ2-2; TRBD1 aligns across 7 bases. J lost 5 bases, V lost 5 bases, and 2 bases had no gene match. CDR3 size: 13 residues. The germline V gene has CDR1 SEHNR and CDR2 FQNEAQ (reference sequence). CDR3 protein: CASSPTGTGELFF. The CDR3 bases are TGTGCCAGCAGCCCGACAGGGACCGGGGAGCTGTTTTTT.

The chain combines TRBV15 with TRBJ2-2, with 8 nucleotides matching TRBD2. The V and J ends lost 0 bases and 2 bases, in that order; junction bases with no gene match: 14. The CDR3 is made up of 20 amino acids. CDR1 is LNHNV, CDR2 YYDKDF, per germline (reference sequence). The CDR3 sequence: CATSREDEREWGLNTGELFF. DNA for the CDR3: TGTGCCACCAGCAGAGAAGACGAGCGGGAGTGGGGCCTTAACACCGGGGAGCTGTTTTTT.